This record covers a single T cell receptor beta chain. Its antigen is unidentified. This CDR3 contains 12 residues. The V end was cut by 7 bases, the J end by 10 bases, with 16 bases between. Germline CDR1 MDHEN, CDR2 SYDVKM. The data originate from a study of cytomegalovirus exposure and HLA in healthy donors. Study findings and constraints: Evidence from a later analysis indicated that most CMV-associated TCR beta chains looked HLA-restricted. It emerged from a later analysis that several of the most significant clusters appeared to be linked to common viral pathogens. Accurate prediction of HLA-A and HLA-B alleles (for most subjects) was reportedly achieved from TCR beta sequences. In a later analysis, TCR association rates varied by HLA locus: DRB1 most, HLA-C fewest.

Amplification used 60 Vbeta primers and 13 Jbeta primers. The data were produced by immunoSEQ multiplex PCR, yet TCRdb's version contains in-frame clones alone and is incomplete. The table includes roughly 150,000 clones, approximately 82% detected once. The receptor was isolated from a man aged 18 to 29 in good health and CMV-seropositive. Sequences were obtained from PBMCs. The chain is built from TRBV28 and TRBJ1-1; D is ambiguous. DNA for the CDR3: TGTGCCAGCACCTCCCCCCCGGAGAGAGCTTTCTTT. Residues: CASTSPPERAFF.